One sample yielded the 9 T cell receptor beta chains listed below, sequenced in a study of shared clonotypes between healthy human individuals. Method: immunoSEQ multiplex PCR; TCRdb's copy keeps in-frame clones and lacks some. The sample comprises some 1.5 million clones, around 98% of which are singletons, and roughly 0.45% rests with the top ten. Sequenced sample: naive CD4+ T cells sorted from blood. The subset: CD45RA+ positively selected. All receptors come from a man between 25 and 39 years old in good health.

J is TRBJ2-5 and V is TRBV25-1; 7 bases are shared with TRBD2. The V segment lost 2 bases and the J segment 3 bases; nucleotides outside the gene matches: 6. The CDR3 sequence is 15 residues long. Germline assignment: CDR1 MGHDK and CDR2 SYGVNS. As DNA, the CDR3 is TGTGCCAGCAGTGAAGGAGGGCTAGCGGAAGAGACCCAGTACTTC. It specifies CASSEGGLAEETQYF.

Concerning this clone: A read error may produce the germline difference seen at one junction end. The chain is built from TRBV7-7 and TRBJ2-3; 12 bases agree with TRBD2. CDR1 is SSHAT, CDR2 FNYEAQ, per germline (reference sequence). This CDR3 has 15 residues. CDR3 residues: CASSLGLAGLDTQYF. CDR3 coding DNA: TGTGCTAGCAGCTTAGGACTAGCGGGACTGGATACGCAGTATTTT.

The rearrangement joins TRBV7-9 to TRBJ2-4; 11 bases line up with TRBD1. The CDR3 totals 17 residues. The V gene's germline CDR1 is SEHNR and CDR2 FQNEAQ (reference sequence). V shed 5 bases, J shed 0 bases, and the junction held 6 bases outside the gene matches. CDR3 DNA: TGTGCCAGCAGCCGGGACAGGGGGGTACTAGCCAAAAACATTCAGTACTTC. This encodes CASSRDRGVLAKNIQYF. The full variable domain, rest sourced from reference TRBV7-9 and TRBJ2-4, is DTGVSQNPRHKITKRGQNVTFRCDPISEHNRLYWYRQTLGQGPEFLTYFQNEAQLEKSRLLSDRFSAERPKGSFSTLEIQRTEQGDSAMYLCASSRDRGVLAKNIQYFGAGTRLSVL.

The CDR3 DNA follows: TGTGCCAGCAGGTCCCAGGGGGCGGAGGGTATTGGAAACACCATATATTTT. Residues: CASRSQGAEGIGNTIYF. The V gene is TRBV28, the J gene TRBJ1-3, with 8 bases that match TRBD1. CDR1 and CDR2 (germline): MDHEN, SYDVKM. The CDR3 loop spans 17 amino acids. The ends lost 6 bases at V and 3 bases at J; junction bases unmatched: 13.

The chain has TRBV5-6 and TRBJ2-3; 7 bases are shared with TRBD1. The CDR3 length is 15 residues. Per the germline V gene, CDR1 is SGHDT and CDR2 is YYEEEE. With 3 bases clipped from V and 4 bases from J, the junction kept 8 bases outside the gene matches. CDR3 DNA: TGTGCCAGCAGCTCGCCGGGACAGTTTGCAGATACGCAGTATTTT. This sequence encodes CASSSPGQFADTQYF.

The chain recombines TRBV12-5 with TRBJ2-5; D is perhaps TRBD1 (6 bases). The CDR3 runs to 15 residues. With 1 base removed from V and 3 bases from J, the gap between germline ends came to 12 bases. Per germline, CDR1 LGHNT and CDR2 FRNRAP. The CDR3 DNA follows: TGTGCTAGTGGTTTGGGACAGGCGACTAAAGAGACCCAGTACTTC. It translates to CASGLGQATKETQYF. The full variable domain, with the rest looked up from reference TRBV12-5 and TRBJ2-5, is DARVTQTPRHKVTEMGQEVTMRCQPILGHNTVFWYRQTMMQGLELLAYFRNRAPLDDSGMPKDRFSAEMPDATLATLKIQPSEPRDSAVYFCASGLGQATKETQYFGPGTRLLVL.

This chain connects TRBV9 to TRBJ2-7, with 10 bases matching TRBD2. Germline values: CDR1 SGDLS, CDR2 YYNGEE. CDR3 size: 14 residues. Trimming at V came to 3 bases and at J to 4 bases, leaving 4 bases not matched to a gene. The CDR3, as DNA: TGTGCCAGCAGCGGGACTAGCGGCCTATACGAGCAGTACTTC. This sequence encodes CASSGTSGLYEQYF.

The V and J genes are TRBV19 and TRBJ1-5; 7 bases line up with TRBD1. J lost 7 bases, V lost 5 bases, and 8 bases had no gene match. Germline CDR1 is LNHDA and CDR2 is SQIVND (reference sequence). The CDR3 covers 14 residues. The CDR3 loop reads CASSLTGAQQPQHF. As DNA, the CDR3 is TGTGCCAGTAGTCTAACAGGGGCACAGCAGCCCCAGCATTTT.

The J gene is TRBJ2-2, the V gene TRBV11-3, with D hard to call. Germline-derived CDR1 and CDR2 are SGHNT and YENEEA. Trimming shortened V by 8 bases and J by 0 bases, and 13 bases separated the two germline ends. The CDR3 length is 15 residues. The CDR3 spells CASRKDGTNTGELFF. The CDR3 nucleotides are TGTGCCAGCCGTAAGGACGGAACGAACACCGGGGAGCTGTTTTTT.